The next 7 T cell receptor beta chains were all read from a single sample in a study of blood T cell repertoires in COVID-19. Sequencing was performed with immunoSEQ multiplex PCR; in TCRdb, only in-frame clones are kept and a portion is missing. The sample contains 60,000 to 80,000 clones, about nine tenths of which appear only once. Sequencing input: peripheral blood. These receptors originate from a human donor in a cohort sampled during active COVID-19.

V is TRBV6-6 and J is TRBJ1-2; 7 bases line up with TRBD1. The CDR3 runs to 13 residues. Germline CDR1 and CDR2: MNHNY and SVGAGI (reference sequence). V lost 6 bases and J lost 3; bases outside the gene matches: 4. This chain's CDR3 is CASRQGEDYGYTF. The CDR3 nucleotides read TGTGCCAGCAGGCAGGGGGAAGACTATGGCTACACCTTC.

V and J are TRBV18 and TRBJ1-2; possible D gene TRBD1, 5 bases. The V end was cut by 0 bases, the J end by 7 bases, with 24 bases between. The V gene's germline CDR1 is KGHSH and CDR2 LQKENI. CDR3 length: 18 amino acids. CDR3 sequence (DNA): TGTGCCAGCTCACCACCGGAATGGAGGGGCCTGGGGCTTAGTGGCTACACCTTC. Protein: CASSPPEWRGLGLSGYTF.

This clone was detected once. The chain uses TRBV7-3 and TRBJ2-2, with a weak D call TRBD1 (5 bases). Germline CDR1 reads SGHTA; CDR2 reads FQGTGA. The CDR3 length is 13 residues. Trimming left V 5 bases short and J 6 bases short, with 10 bases between. The CDR3 here is CASSPDSPGELFF. The CDR3, as DNA: TGTGCCAGCAGCCCCGACAGTCCCGGGGAGCTGTTTTTT.

The chain recombines TRBV28 with TRBJ1-2; 7 bases are a match to TRBD1. The junction had 8 bases not matched to a gene; V was cut back by 2 bases and J by 5 bases. Germline CDR1 MDHEN, CDR2 SYDVKM. The CDR3 is 15 amino acids. CDR3 coding DNA: TGTGCCAGCAGTTTACATTCCGGGACAGAGTATGGCTACACCTTC. This encodes CASSLHSGTEYGYTF.

V gene TRBV5-4 combines with J gene TRBJ1-2; D is undetermined. CDR1 is SGHNT, CDR2 YYREEE, per germline (reference sequence). Trimming cost V 0 bases and J 2 bases, with 8 bases left between them. This CDR3 comprises 14 residues. This CDR3 reads CASSLGHKNYGYTF. CDR3 in DNA: TGTGCCAGCAGCTTGGGTCACAAGAACTATGGCTACACCTTC.

V and J are TRBV30 and TRBJ2-7; 12 bases are a match to TRBD1. After removal of 6 bases from V and 6 bases from J, the junction contained 3 bases not matched to a gene. The germline gives CDR1 GTSNPN, CDR2 SVGIG (reference sequence). This CDR3 has 12 amino acids. CDR3 loop: CACGDRGLEQYF. In nucleotides, the CDR3 is TGTGCCTGCGGGGACAGGGGGCTCGAGCAGTACTTC.

The chain has TRBV2 and TRBJ1-1, with TRBD1 as a possible D gene (5 bases). The ends were cut back, 6 bases at V and 2 bases at J, with 13 bases in the middle. Germline V CDR1 and CDR2: SNHLY, FYNNEI. The CDR3 spans 14 residues. For the CDR3, the DNA is TGTGCCAGCAGGGGGCTCGTGGGAAACACTGAAGCTTTCTTT. Translated, it gives CASRGLVGNTEAFF. Filled out from reference TRBV2 and TRBJ1-1, the complete variable domain reads EPEVTQTPSHQVTQMGQEVILRCVPISNHLYFYWYRQILGQKVEFLVSFYNNEISEKSEIFDDQFSVERPDGSNFTLKIRSTKLEDSAMYFCASRGLVGNTEAFFGQGTRLTVV.